These T cell receptor beta chains were read from a single sample in a study of blood T cell repertoires in COVID-19. The method was immunoSEQ multiplex PCR; TCRdb's version includes in-frame clones alone and lacks a portion of them. Altogether around 300,000 clones are present, roughly 84% being singletons, with the ten largest covering 1%. The sample was peripheral blood. Receptor source: a man aged 50 to 60 with active or convalescent COVID-19. Both conserved end residues are part of each CDR3. Fields, in order: V gene, J gene, clone size, D gene, CDR3 DNA, CDR3 protein. A D gene is named only where the DNA matches it firmly. Size values are once, few and many counts, or a class for expanded clones, and some rows have none.

TRBV6-1	TRBJ1-2	-	-	TGTGCCAGCAGTGAAACTGAAACGGGCTACACCTTC	CASSETETGYTF
TRBV27	TRBJ2-2	-	TRBD1	TGTGCCAGCAGTTTGACAGGGTATAACACCGGGGAGCTGTTTTTT	CASSLTGYNTGELFF
TRBV9	TRBJ1-4	-	TRBD1	TGTGCCAGCAGCGAGACAAAGGGGGCTGGTGAAAAACTGTTTTTT	CASSETKGAGEKLFF
TRBV15	TRBJ2-3	-	-	TGTGCCACCAGCAGAGAACCTAGCGACACAGATACGCAGTATTTT	CATSREPSDTDTQYF
TRBV28	TRBJ2-3	-	-	TGTGCCAGCAGTTTATCTAGTGGAGATACGCAGTATTTT	CASSLSSGDTQYF
TRBV2	TRBJ1-2	-	-	TGTGCCAGCAGGGGGGAGACAGGCGGCTTATCGTTCTATGGCTACACCTTC	CASRGETGGLSFYGYTF
TRBV19	TRBJ2-2	-	TRBD1	TGTGCCAGTAGTAGCAGGGGGTCCGGGGAGCTGTTTTTT	CASSSRGSGELFF
TRBV25-1	TRBJ1-1	-	-	TGTGCCAGCAGTGAAGTAGGGGGGAACACTGAAGCTTTCTTT	CASSEVGGNTEAFF
TRBV5-1	TRBJ2-1	-	-	TGCGCCAGCAGCTTGGTTGGAAGCGGGCGGGTTTACAATGAGCAGTTCTTC	CASSLVGSGRVYNEQFF
TRBV5-4	TRBJ2-7	-	-	TGTGCCAGCAGCTTGCGGGGCTACGAGCAGTACTTC	CASSLRGYEQYF
TRBV2	TRBJ1-3	-	-	TGTGCCAGCAGTGTGCAGAATGATGGAAACACCATATATTTT	CASSVQNDGNTIYF
TRBV2	TRBJ2-5	-	TRBD2	TGTGCCAGCGGGGGACTAGCGGAGACCCAGTACTTC	CASGGLAETQYF
TRBV21-1	TRBJ2-2	-	-	TGTGCCAGCAGCTTTACTAGGTCCACCGGGGAGCTGTTTTTT	CASSFTRSTGELFF
TRBV25-1	TRBJ1-4	-	-	TGTGCCAGCAGTCCCTCAACCCCTGGGGGGGAAAAACTGTTTTTT	CASSPSTPGGEKLFF
TRBV19	TRBJ1-5	-	-	TGTGCCAGTAGTCGGTTTGGTCGCAATCAGCCCCAGCATTTT	CASSRFGRNQPQHF
TRBV9	TRBJ1-3	-	-	TGTGCCAGCAGCGTTTCCGGAGACGGAGGAAACACCATATATTTT	CASSVSGDGGNTIYF
TRBV18	TRBJ1-2	few	TRBD1	TGTGCCAGCTCACCCTTCGGAGGGCAGGGGGCGCGAGACTATGGCTACACCTTC	CASSPFGGQGARDYGYTF
TRBV4-2	TRBJ1-3	-	-	TGTGCCAGCAGCCCACAGGGCGGCGGAAACACCATATATTTT	CASSPQGGGNTIYF
TRBV28	TRBJ1-3	-	-	TGTGCCAGCAGCGTCCCCACAGCTTTGGGAAACACCATATATTTT	CASSVPTALGNTIYF
TRBV9	TRBJ1-5	-	-	TGTGCCAGCAGCCTCAACGGGGTTCGGCCCCAGCATTTT	CASSLNGVRPQHF
TRBV5-6	TRBJ1-3	-	-	TGTGCCAGCAGCCCTAGAAGCTCTGGAAACACCATATATTTT	CASSPRSSGNTIYF
TRBV6-5	TRBJ1-1	-	-	TGTGCCAGCACGGGAGAAGGCACTGAAGCTTTCTTT	CASTGEGTEAFF